The 23 T cell receptor beta chains below come from one sample, sequenced in a study of blood T cell repertoires in COVID-19. Sequenced by immunoSEQ multiplex PCR; TCRdb stores in-frame clones only, minus some. This sample has approximately 300,000 clones, with around 87% found just once. The sequencing input was PBMCs or T cells enriched from blood (not recorded which). The source is a woman aged 30 to 39 who had recovered from COVID-19.

The chain has TRBV5-4 and TRBJ2-1; 10 bases agree with TRBD1. Germline assignment: CDR1 SGHNT and CDR2 YYREEE (reference sequence). With 4 bases clipped from V and 4 bases from J, the junction kept 17 bases outside the gene matches. The CDR3 sequence is 19 residues long. CDR3 residues: CASSMTGTGVPLLYNEQFF. The DNA of the CDR3 is TGTGCCAGCAGCATGACCGGGACAGGGGTCCCTTTACTATACAATGAGCAGTTCTTC. The full variable domain, completed using reference TRBV5-4 and TRBJ2-1, is ETGVTQSPTHLIKTRGQQVTLRCSSQSGHNTVSWYQQALGQGPQFIFQYYREEENGRGNFPPRFSGLQFPNYSSELNVNALELDDSALYLCASSMTGTGVPLLYNEQFFGPGTRLTVL.

The rearrangement links TRBV19 to TRBJ2-7, with 8 bases fitting TRBD1. The ends lost 10 bases at V and 3 bases at J; junction bases unmatched: 5. CDR1 and CDR2 (germline): LNHDA, SQIVND (reference sequence). The CDR3 contains 12 residues. CDR3 amino acids: CATRTGLYEQYF. In DNA form, the CDR3 reads TGTGCCACCAGGACAGGGCTCTACGAGCAGTACTTC. Together with reference TRBV19 and TRBJ2-7, the CDR3 gives the full variable domain: DGGITQSPKYLFRKEGQNVTLSCEQNLNHDAMYWYRQDPGQGLRLIYYSQIVNDFQKGDIAEGYSVSREKKESFPLTVTSAQKNPTAFYLCATRTGLYEQYFGPGTRLTVT.

The chain joins TRBV3-1 (or the pseudogene TRBV3-2) to TRBJ1-3; D call uncertain. This CDR3 has 12 residues. Trimming left V 2 bases short and J 7 bases short, with 6 bases between. The germline gives CDR1 LGHDT, CDR2 YNNKEL (reference sequence). This CDR3 is CASSQLSNTIYF. The CDR3 nucleotides read TGTGCCAGCAGCCAACTTTCGAACACCATATATTTT.

This sequence joins TRBV6-1 and TRBJ1-5; 7 nucleotides line up with TRBD1. This CDR3 comprises 15 residues. CDR1 MNHNS and CDR2 SASEGT come from the germline V gene. The V gene end was trimmed by 1 base and the J gene end by 4 bases; junction bases not matched to a gene: 4. CDR3 DNA sequence: TGTGCCAGCAGTGAAGACAGGGGTCGTAATCAGCCCCAGCATTTT. Translation gives CASSEDRGRNQPQHF.

This sequence joins TRBV25-1 and TRBJ1-1; D may be TRBD1 (5 bases). The germline gives CDR1 MGHDK, CDR2 SYGVNS. The CDR3 sequence is 13 residues long. Trimming took off 4 bases at V and 11 bases at J, with 17 bases between the two ends. The CDR3 spells CASSVLWAGQAFF. The CDR3 nucleotides read TGTGCCAGCAGTGTCCTTTGGGCAGGGCAGGCTTTCTTT.

The chain couples TRBV7-2 to TRBJ2-1; D call uncertain. Germline values: CDR1 SGHTA, CDR2 FQGNSA. The CDR3 totals 13 residues. Trimming left V 0 bases short and J 4 bases short, with 4 bases between. DNA for the CDR3: TGTGCCAGCAGCTTAGCCGCGTACAATGAGCAGTTCTTC. It translates to CASSLAAYNEQFF.

The rearrangement joins TRBV6-1 to TRBJ2-2, with D hard to call. Trimming took 1 base from V and 6 from J, leaving 6 bases between them. Germline lookup yields CDR1 MNHNS and CDR2 SASEGT. CDR3 length: 13 amino acids. The CDR3 is CASSEGVAGELFF. Written as DNA, the CDR3 is TGTGCCAGCAGTGAAGGTGTCGCCGGGGAGCTGTTTTTT.

This chain links TRBV11-1 with TRBJ1-2; D gene uncertain. The CDR3 has 15 amino acids. CDR1 and CDR2 (germline): SGHAT, FQDESV (reference sequence). V was shortened by 4 bases and J by 0 bases, with 12 bases between the two germline ends. CDR3 sequence (DNA): TGTGCCAGCAGCTGGAGCAAGGATACTAACTATGGCTACACCTTC. Its protein product is CASSWSKDTNYGYTF.

The J gene is TRBJ2-3, the V gene TRBV30; a weak D match, TRBD2 (6 bases). V lost 4 bases, J lost 7 bases, and 12 bases lay in between. Germline lookup yields CDR1 GTSNPN and CDR2 SVGIG (reference sequence). The CDR3 spans 12 residues. CDR3: CAWTAGLNTQYF. The DNA for the CDR3 is TGTGCCTGGACCGCGGGGTTGAATACGCAGTATTTT.

V and J are TRBV5-4 and TRBJ1-2, with D possibly TRBD1 on 6 matching bases. The CDR3 covers 13 residues. Trimming pared 3 bases from V and 4 bases from J, leaving 10 bases between. Germline CDR1 SGHNT, CDR2 YYREEE (reference sequence). CDR3 bases: TGTGCCAGCAGCTCGGCGGGGGCCTATGGCTACACCTTC. Translated: CASSSAGAYGYTF.

The chain joins TRBV10-3 to TRBJ1-2, with D hard to call. Trimming stripped 8 bases from V and 6 bases from J, with 13 bases between. Germline-derived CDR1 and CDR2 are ENHRY and SYGVKD. This CDR3 has 12 residues. CDR3 nucleotide sequence: TGTGCCATCCACAGTCAGGAGGATGGCTACACCTTC. This codes for CAIHSQEDGYTF.

CDR3 residues: CASSYLGGGDDTEAFF. CDR3 bases: TGTGCCAGCAGTTACCTTGGAGGGGGGGACGACACTGAAGCTTTCTTT. The chain is built from TRBV6-2 or TRBV6-3 and TRBJ1-1, with D possibly TRBD1 on 6 matching bases. Per germline, CDR1 MNHEY and CDR2 SVGEGT. CDR3 length: 16 amino acids. With 2 bases removed from V and 3 bases from J, the gap between germline ends came to 16 bases.

This clone was detected only once. The rearrangement links TRBV11-3 to TRBJ1-5; TRBD1 matches at 10 bases. The CDR3 has 20 amino acids. Germline trimming cut 0 bases from V and 3 bases from J; bases unmatched to any gene: 14. In germline, CDR1 is SGHNT, CDR2 YENEEA. DNA of the CDR3: TGTGCCAGCAGCTTAGATAGGTTGCGAGGGACAGGGGACCACAATCAGCCCCAGCATTTT. Residues: CASSLDRLRGTGDHNQPQHF. Drawing the rest from reference TRBV11-3 and TRBJ1-5, the complete variable domain is EAGVVQSPRYKIIEKKQPVAFWCNPISGHNTLYWYLQNLGQGPELLIRYENEEAVDDSQLPKDRFSAERLKGVDSTLKIQPAELGDSAVYLCASSLDRLRGTGDHNQPQHFGDGTRLSIL.

The chain is built from TRBV4-3 and TRBJ1-1; D call uncertain. The germline gives CDR1 LGHNA, CDR2 YSLEER. The CDR3 totals 13 residues. Trimming removed 3 bases at V and 4 bases at J, with 9 bases between. The CDR3 DNA reads as TGCGCCAGCAGCCATGTAGGGAGCACTGAAGCTTTCTTT. Protein product: CASSHVGSTEAFF.

V and J are TRBV15 and TRBJ1-6, with 7 bases aligning to TRBD1. V lost 1 base to trimming and J lost 10 bases; unmatched junction nucleotides: 10. The germline CDR1 and CDR2 sequences are LNHNV and YYDKDF (reference sequence). The CDR3 covers 16 residues. CDR3 amino acids: CATSRADRSFGSPLHF. CDR3 nucleotide sequence: TGTGCCACCAGCAGAGCGGACAGGAGTTTTGGATCACCCCTCCACTTT.

Of note for this clone: The same CDR3 can be traced to other DNA sequences in this sample. The CDR3 DNA reads TGCGCCAGCAGCTTGGGTCAGGGGGCATTTAATGAGCAGTTCTTC. Its translation: CASSLGQGAFNEQFF. The chain links TRBV5-1 to TRBJ2-1, with TRBD1 matching 8 bases. The CDR3 is made up of 15 amino acids. CDR1 SGHRS and CDR2 YFSETQ come from the germline V gene. With V trimmed by 0 bases and J by 7 bases, 6 bases remained unmatched.

The CDR3 loop reads CASSKVVSQPQHF. CDR3 coding DNA: TGTGCCAGCAGCAAAGTAGTTAGTCAGCCCCAGCATTTT. The chain links TRBV21-1 to TRBJ1-5. TRBV21-1 is classified as a pseudogene. The CDR3 covers 13 residues.

The V gene is TRBV4-3, the J gene TRBJ1-6; tentatively, D is TRBD1 (5 bases). V was cut by 0 bases and J by 10 bases, with 16 bases left in between. The CDR3 covers 16 residues. Germline-derived CDR1 and CDR2 are LGHNA and YSLEER. The CDR3 loop is CASSQDKSRARSPLHF. The CDR3, as DNA: TGCGCCAGCAGCCAAGATAAGAGCAGGGCTAGGTCACCCCTCCACTTT.

V is TRBV5-1 and J is TRBJ2-1; the match to TRBD2 covers 8 bases. Per the germline V gene, CDR1 is SGHRS and CDR2 is YFSETQ. Trimming took 5 bases from V and 10 from J; bases not matched to a gene: 17. This CDR3 has 16 residues. The CDR3 is CASRPVTSGLNPEQFF. In DNA form, the CDR3 reads TGCGCCAGCAGACCGGTAACTAGCGGATTAAACCCCGAGCAGTTCTTC.

The rearrangement uses TRBV5-4 and TRBJ2-7; TRBD1 matches at 10 bases. There are 15 residues in the CDR3. The junction had 4 bases not matched to a gene; V was cut back by 2 bases and J by 2 bases. The germline V gene encodes CDR1 SGHNT and CDR2 YYREEE (reference sequence). The CDR3 nucleotides read TGTGCCAGCAGCTTACGACAGGGGGCCACCTACGAGCAGTACTTC. Translated: CASSLRQGATYEQYF.

This rearrangement joins TRBV27 to TRBJ1-6; 7 bases are a match to TRBD1. The germline V gene has CDR1 MNHEY and CDR2 SMNVEV (reference sequence). This CDR3 has 14 residues. V trimming: 3 bases; J trimming: 5 bases; junction bases outside the gene matches: 1. CDR3: CASSFGTDNSPLHF. Written as DNA, the CDR3 is TGTGCCAGCAGTTTTGGGACAGATAATTCACCCCTCCACTTT.

The V call is TRBV4-1, the J call TRBJ1-5; D is possibly TRBD1 (5 bases). The germline gives CDR1 MGHRA, CDR2 YSYEKL. Deletions cut 1 base from V and 4 bases from J, with 17 bases between. CDR3 length: 17 amino acids. CDR3 nucleotides: TGCGCCAGCAGCCAAGCGACAGCCCATCCGGATAATCAGCCCCAGCATTTT. This gives the protein CASSQATAHPDNQPQHF.

V usage is TRBV7-6 and J usage is TRBJ2-2; the D gene is possibly TRBD1 (6 bases). Trimming took off 5 bases at V and 6 bases at J, with 19 bases between the two ends. CDR1 SGHVS and CDR2 FNYEAQ come from the germline V gene. The CDR3 is 16 residues long. CDR3 bases: TGTGCCAGCAGCGTAAGATCCATGAGGGGGTCCGGGGAGCTGTTTTTT. Protein product: CASSVRSMRGSGELFF.